Following are 3 T cell receptor beta chains from one sample sequenced in a study of CD8 T cells in Susac syndrome. The RNA input was roughly 0.5 to 1 ug, and it was reverse transcribed with random hexamers. From the immunoSEQ multiplex PCR reads, TCRdb called clonotypes with MiXCR, one entry per CDR3 protein. The profile shows 150,000 to 200,000 distinct CDR3 sequences, 90% to 97% of them singletons. The sample comprised CD4+ T cells from PBMCs. The receptors derive from a human donor with multiple sclerosis.

V is TRBV5-4 and J is TRBJ2-5; 10 bases map to TRBD2. CDR1 and CDR2 (germline): SGHNT, YYREEE (reference sequence). The CDR3 covers 17 residues. With 4 bases clipped from V and 5 bases from J, the junction kept 14 bases outside the gene matches. The CDR3 DNA is TGTGCCAGCAGCCCTACTTCCTCACTAGCGGGGACGGAGACCCAGTACTTC. Its translation: CASSPTSSLAGTETQYF.

This chain uses TRBV3-1 with TRBJ2-7, with a tentative D call TRBD1 (5 bases). The ends were cut back, 6 bases at V and 1 base at J, with 19 bases in the middle. The CDR3 extends over 16 amino acids. CDR1 and CDR2 from the germline V gene are LGHDT and YNNKEL (reference sequence). CDR3 residues: CASSSILGHSSYEQYF. The CDR3 region has the DNA TGTGCCAGCAGTTCCATTCTCGGACATTCTTCCTACGAGCAGTACTTC.

In its sample, this clonotype was seen once. This chain links TRBV29-1 with TRBJ2-1, with 7 bases identical to TRBD1. This CDR3 is 13 amino acids long. Germline-derived CDR1 and CDR2 are SQVTM and ANQGSEA. Trimming removed 1 base from V and 5 bases from J; junction bases left unmatched: 2. The CDR3 DNA reads as TGCAGCGTTGAAGGGGACAGAGACAATGAGCAGTTCTTC. The encoded protein is CSVEGDRDNEQFF.